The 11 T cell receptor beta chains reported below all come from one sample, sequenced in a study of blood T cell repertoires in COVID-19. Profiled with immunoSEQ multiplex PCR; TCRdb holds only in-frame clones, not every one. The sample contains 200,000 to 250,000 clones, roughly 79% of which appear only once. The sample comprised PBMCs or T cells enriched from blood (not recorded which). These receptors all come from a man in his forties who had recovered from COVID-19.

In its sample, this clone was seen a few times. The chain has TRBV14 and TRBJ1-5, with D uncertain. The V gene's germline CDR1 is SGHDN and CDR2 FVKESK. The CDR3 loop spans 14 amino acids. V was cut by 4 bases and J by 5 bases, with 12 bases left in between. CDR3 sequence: CASSPSGIHQPQHF. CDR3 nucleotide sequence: TGTGCCAGCAGCCCCTCGGGGATCCATCAGCCCCAGCATTTT.

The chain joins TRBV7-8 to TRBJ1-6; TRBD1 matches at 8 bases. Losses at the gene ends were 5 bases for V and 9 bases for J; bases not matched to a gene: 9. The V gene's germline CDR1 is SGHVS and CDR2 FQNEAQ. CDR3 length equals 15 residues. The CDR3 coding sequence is TGTGCCAGCAGCCCCTTAAGGACAGGGAGTTCACCCCTCCACTTT. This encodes CASSPLRTGSSPLHF.

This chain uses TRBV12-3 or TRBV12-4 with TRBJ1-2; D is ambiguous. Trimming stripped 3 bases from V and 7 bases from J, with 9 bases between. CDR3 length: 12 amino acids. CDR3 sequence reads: CASSLGSGGYTF. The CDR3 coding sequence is TGTGCCAGCAGTTTGGGTTCGGGTGGCTACACCTTC.

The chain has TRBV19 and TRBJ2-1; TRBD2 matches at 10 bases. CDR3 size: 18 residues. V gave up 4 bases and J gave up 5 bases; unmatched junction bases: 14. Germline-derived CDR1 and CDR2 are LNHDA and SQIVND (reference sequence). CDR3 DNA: TGTGCCAGTAGTAATCTCCCGGCAGCGGGGGGGGTCAACAATGAGCAGTTCTTC. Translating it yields CASSNLPAAGGVNNEQFF.

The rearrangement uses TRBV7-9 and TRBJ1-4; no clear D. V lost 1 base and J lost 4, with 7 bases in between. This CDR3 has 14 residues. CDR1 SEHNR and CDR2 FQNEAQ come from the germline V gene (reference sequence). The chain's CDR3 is CASSLGQNNEKLFF. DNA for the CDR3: TGTGCCAGCAGCTTAGGCCAGAATAATGAAAAACTGTTTTTT.

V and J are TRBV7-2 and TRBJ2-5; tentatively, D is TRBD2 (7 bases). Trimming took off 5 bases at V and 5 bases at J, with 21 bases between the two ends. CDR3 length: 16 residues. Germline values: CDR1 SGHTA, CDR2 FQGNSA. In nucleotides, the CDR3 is TGTGCCAGCAGCCGCTTACCCCGGGGGGCCGAGGAGACCCAGTACTTC. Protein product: CASSRLPRGAEETQYF.

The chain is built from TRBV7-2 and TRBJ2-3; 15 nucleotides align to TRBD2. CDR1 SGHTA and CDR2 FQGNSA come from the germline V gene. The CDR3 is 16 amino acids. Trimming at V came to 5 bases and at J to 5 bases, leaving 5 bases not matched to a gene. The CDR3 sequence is CASSPGTSGRLDTQYF. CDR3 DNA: TGTGCCAGCAGCCCCGGGACTAGCGGGAGGTTAGATACGCAGTATTTT.

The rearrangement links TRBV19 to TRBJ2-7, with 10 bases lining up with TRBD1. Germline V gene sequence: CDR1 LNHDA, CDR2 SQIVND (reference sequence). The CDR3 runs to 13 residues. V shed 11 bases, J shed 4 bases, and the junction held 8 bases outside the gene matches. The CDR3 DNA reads TGTGCCCTTAAAAGGACAGGGGGTTACGAGCAGTACTTC. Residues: CALKRTGGYEQYF.

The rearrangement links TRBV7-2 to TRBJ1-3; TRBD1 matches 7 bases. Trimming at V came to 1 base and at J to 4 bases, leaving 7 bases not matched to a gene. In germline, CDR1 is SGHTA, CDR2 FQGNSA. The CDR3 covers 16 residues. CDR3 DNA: TGTGCCAGCAGCTTAGGTAGTTGGACAGGAGGAAACACCATATATTTT. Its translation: CASSLGSWTGGNTIYF. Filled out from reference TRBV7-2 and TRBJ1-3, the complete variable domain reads GAGVSQSPSNKVTEKGKDVELRCDPISGHTALYWYRQSLGQGLEFLIYFQGNSAPDKSGLPSDRFSAERTGGSVSTLTIQRTQQEDSAVYLCASSLGSWTGGNTIYFGEGSWLTVV.

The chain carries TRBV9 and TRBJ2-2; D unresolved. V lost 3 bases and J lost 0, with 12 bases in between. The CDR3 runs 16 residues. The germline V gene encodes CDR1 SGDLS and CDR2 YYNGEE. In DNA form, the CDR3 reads TGTGCCAGCAGCGGAGCCCTCACTACGAACACCGGGGAGCTGTTTTTT. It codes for CASSGALTTNTGELFF.

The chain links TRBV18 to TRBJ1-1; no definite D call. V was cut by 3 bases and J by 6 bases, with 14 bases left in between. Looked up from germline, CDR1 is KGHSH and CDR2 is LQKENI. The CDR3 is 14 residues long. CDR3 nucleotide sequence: TGTGCCAGCTCACCCTTGGGCAGCTTGGCTGAAGCTTTCTTT. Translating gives CASSPLGSLAEAFF. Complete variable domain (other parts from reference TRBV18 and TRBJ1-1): NAGVMQNPRHLVRRRGQEARLRCSPMKGHSHVYWYRQLPEEGLKFMVYLQKENIIDESGMPKERFSAEFPKEGPSILRIQQVVRGDSAAYFCASSPLGSLAEAFFGQGTRLTVV.